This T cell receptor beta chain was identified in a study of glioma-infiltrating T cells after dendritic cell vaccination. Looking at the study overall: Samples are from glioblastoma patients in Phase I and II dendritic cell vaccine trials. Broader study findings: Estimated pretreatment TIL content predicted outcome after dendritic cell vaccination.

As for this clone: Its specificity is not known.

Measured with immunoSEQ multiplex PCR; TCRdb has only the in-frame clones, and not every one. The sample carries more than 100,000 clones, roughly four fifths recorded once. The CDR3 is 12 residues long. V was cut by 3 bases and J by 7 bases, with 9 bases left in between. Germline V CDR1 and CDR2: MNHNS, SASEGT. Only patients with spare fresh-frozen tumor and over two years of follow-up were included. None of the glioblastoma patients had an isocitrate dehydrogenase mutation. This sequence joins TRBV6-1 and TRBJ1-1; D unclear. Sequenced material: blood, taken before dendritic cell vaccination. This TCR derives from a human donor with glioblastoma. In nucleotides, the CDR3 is TGTGCCAGCAGTGATGTGGGAGATGAAGCTTTCTTT. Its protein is CASSDVGDEAFF.